The rows below give T cell receptor beta chains drawn from one sample of a study of blood T cell repertoires in COVID-19. Data came from immunoSEQ multiplex PCR; TCRdb stores just in-frame clones and leaves some out. In the table there are about 94,000 clones, about 80% of which are singletons. Sample: peripheral blood. These TCRs come from a human donor in a cohort sampled during active COVID-19. Both conserved end residues are part of each CDR3. A D gene is named only where the DNA matches it firmly. Some rows have no size entry. The others give once, few or many, or a class for an expanded clone.

clone_size	v_call	d_call	j_call	cdr3_nt	cdr3_aa
-	TRBV7-2	TRBD1	TRBJ1-6	TGTGCCAGCAGCTTAGCCTCTGGGGGACAGGGTCGATCACCCCTCCACTTT	CASSLASGGQGRSPLHF
many	TRBV28	-	TRBJ2-7	TGTGCCAGCAGCCAGACTTCCAAGGAAGAGCAGTACTTC	CASSQTSKEEQYF
-	TRBV19	TRBD2	TRBJ2-7	TGTGCCAGTAGCAGGGGAAGTTCCGGGACTAGCGGGCTGAAATGGGAGCAGTACTTC	CASSRGSSGTSGLKWEQYF
-	TRBV28	TRBD1	TRBJ2-7	TGTGCCAGCAGTTTGTTGGGCAGGGGGACCTACGAGCAGTACTTC	CASSLLGRGTYEQYF
-	TRBV19	TRBD1	TRBJ2-5	TGTGCCAGTAGTCCGCGGACAGGGGAAATGGAGACCCAGTACTTC	CASSPRTGEMETQYF
-	TRBV6-5	-	TRBJ1-2	TGTGCCAGCAGTTCGCAGGGCCCTTATGGCTACACCTTC	CASSSQGPYGYTF
-	TRBV3-1/TRBV3-2	TRBD1	TRBJ2-7	TGTGCCAGCAGCCTGAGAGGAAGGGGGCAAAAAGTCGAGCAGTACTTC	CASSLRGRGQKVEQYF
few	TRBV5-1	TRBD1	TRBJ1-1	TGCGCCAGCAGCCTAGGGACAGGGGCCATGAACACTGAAGCTTTCTTT	CASSLGTGAMNTEAFF
-	TRBV5-1	TRBD2	TRBJ2-5	TGCGCCAGCAGCTTCGGTCTAGCGGGAGAAGAGACCCAGTACTTC	CASSFGLAGEETQYF
-	TRBV28	-	TRBJ2-7	TGTGCCAGCTGGGGGCCATCCTACGAGCAGTACTTC	CASWGPSYEQYF
-	TRBV30	-	TRBJ1-1	TGTGCCTGGAGGACAGTAGGAGGGTTCGCTGAAGCTTTCTTT	CAWRTVGGFAEAFF
-	TRBV6-6	TRBD2	TRBJ2-7	TGTGCCAGCAGTTTATTTGCGGGAGCGGGCGAGCAGTACTTC	CASSLFAGAGEQYF
-	TRBV11-2	TRBD1	TRBJ2-7	TGTGCCAGCAGCCTACAGACGGGACAGGGGAAGAACGAGCAGTACTTC	CASSLQTGQGKNEQYF
few	TRBV3-1/TRBV3-2	TRBD1	TRBJ1-1	TGTGCCAGCAGAGGGACAGGGGGCGCGTACACTGAAGCTTTCTTT	CASRGTGGAYTEAFF
-	TRBV28	TRBD1	TRBJ1-6	TGTGCCAGCAGTTCCCGGACAGGGGAGAGTTCACCCCTCCACTTT	CASSSRTGESSPLHF
-	TRBV29-1	-	TRBJ1-2	TGCAGCGTTCATGAGCCTGGCTACACCTTC	CSVHEPGYTF
few	TRBV7-9	-	TRBJ1-1	TGTGCCAGCAGCTTAGAAACCGTCGGTGAAGCTTTCTTT	CASSLETVGEAFF
-	TRBV18	-	TRBJ2-2	TGTGCCAGCTCGTCCTCTAGCTACACCGGGGAGCTGTTTTTT	CASSSSSYTGELFF
-	TRBV9	TRBD1	TRBJ1-2	TGTGCCAGCAGCCCGAGGGGACAGGGGGACTATGGCTACACCTTC	CASSPRGQGDYGYTF
-	TRBV5-1	-	TRBJ1-2	TGCGCCAGCAGCTTGGCTAACCCCTCAGGGAAGGGGAACTATGGCTACACCTTC	CASSLANPSGKGNYGYTF
-	TRBV15	-	TRBJ2-7	TGTGCCACCAGCAATTACCAGGGTACCCACGAGCAGTACTTC	CATSNYQGTHEQYF
-	TRBV5-1	TRBD2	TRBJ2-1	TGCGCCAGCAGCTTGGCGGCTAGCGGGAGTAACGCCTACAATGAGCAGTTCTTC	CASSLAASGSNAYNEQFF
-	TRBV11-2	-	TRBJ2-7	TGTGCCAGCAGCTTAGATCCAAGGGGCTACGAGCAGTACTTC	CASSLDPRGYEQYF
-	TRBV12-3/TRBV12-4	TRBD1	TRBJ2-7	TGTGCCAGCAGCGGACAGGGGAGAGGCGAGCAGTACTTC	CASSGQGRGEQYF
-	TRBV28	-	TRBJ1-5	TGTGCCAGCAGTCTTCGTCCTTATCAGCCCCAGCATTTT	CASSLRPYQPQHF